These T cell receptor beta chains were read from a single sample in a study of CD8+ T cells in alopecia areata. Libraries were prepared by immunoSEQ multiplex PCR; TCRdb keeps only in-frame clonotypes and omits some of them. The table records about 200,000 clones, roughly two fifths of them present only once. The material sequenced was CD4+ T cells sorted from blood, taken at week 34, from a patient treated with tofacitinib. The source of these receptors is a human donor with alopecia areata. CDR3s leave out the opening cysteine and the closing phenylalanine or tryptophan. Fields, in order: V gene, clone size, J gene, CDR3 protein. Clone size is given for some rows only: seen once, a few or many times, or a class if the clone is expanded.

V: TRBV9; size: few; J: TRBJ1-1; CDR3: ASSRTGADTEAF
V: TRBV29-1; size: NA; J: TRBJ2-7; CDR3: SVGTLLTYEQY
V: TRBV7-3; size: NA; J: TRBJ1-1; CDR3: ASSQASLGGTEAF
V: TRBV30; size: NA; J: TRBJ2-1; CDR3: AWNQGQGSYNEQF
V: TRBV6-5; size: NA; J: TRBJ2-7; CDR3: ASSPTGGTYEQY
V: TRBV4-1; size: NA; J: TRBJ2-1; CDR3: ASSHRGTGGINEQF
V: TRBV11-2; size: few; J: TRBJ2-1; CDR3: ASRGLAGGNEQF
V: TRBV18; size: once; J: TRBJ2-7; CDR3: ASSPSTGGGYEQY
V: TRBV27; size: NA; J: TRBJ1-1; CDR3: ASRRPGTGGPTEAF
V: TRBV7-2; size: NA; J: TRBJ1-1; CDR3: ASSLAGTLSAF
V: TRBV11-2; size: few; J: TRBJ2-2; CDR3: ASSLGTIRTGELF
V: TRBV5-1; size: NA; J: TRBJ2-5; CDR3: ASSLGSVEETQY
V: TRBV10-1; size: NA; J: TRBJ2-3; CDR3: ASSASGGKKDTQY
V: TRBV7-9; size: many; J: TRBJ2-1; CDR3: ASSSDRGHNEQF
V: TRBV6-5; size: NA; J: TRBJ2-5; CDR3: ASSRGLEGRETQY
V: TRBV7-8; size: few; J: TRBJ2-2; CDR3: ASSRGYNTGELF
V: TRBV11-2; size: once; J: TRBJ2-6; CDR3: ASSFGVRDPISGANVLT
V: TRBV5-4; size: few; J: TRBJ2-1; CDR3: ASSGTSGAKQF
V: TRBV5-4; size: NA; J: TRBJ2-3; CDR3: ASSGGASGGSTQY
V: TRBV6-1; size: NA; J: TRBJ2-7; CDR3: ASTGASYEQY
V: TRBV28; size: NA; J: TRBJ2-7; CDR3: ASSYTGTGGFAEQY
V: TRBV4-1; size: few; J: TRBJ2-2; CDR3: ASSREGGRANTGELF
V: TRBV30; size: NA; J: TRBJ1-1; CDR3: AWRSLTEAF
V: TRBV5-1; size: few; J: TRBJ2-7; CDR3: ASSFGQGQTYEQY
V: TRBV1; size: NA; J: TRBJ1-6; CDR3: TSSQDPQEGNSPLH
V: TRBV2; size: once; J: TRBJ2-4; CDR3: ASSEGAAKNIQY
V: TRBV7-2; size: many; J: TRBJ2-6; CDR3: ASSIRAIYSGANVLT
V: TRBV19; size: NA; J: TRBJ2-7; CDR3: ASSPRTSGRGYEQY
V: TRBV19; size: few; J: TRBJ2-1; CDR3: ASSIDGNEQF
V: TRBV29-1; size: NA; J: TRBJ2-7; CDR3: SVEGRAYEQY
V: TRBV15; size: few; J: TRBJ1-5; CDR3: ATSRGDNNQPQH
V: TRBV10-3; size: NA; J: TRBJ2-2; CDR3: AIQRETGELF
V: TRBV30; size: NA; J: TRBJ1-1; CDR3: AWSVGSPTEAF
V: TRBV7-3; size: NA; J: TRBJ2-6; CDR3: ASRFDFSGANVLT
V: TRBV18; size: few; J: TRBJ2-6; CDR3: ASSMAVSGANVLT
V: TRBV9; size: NA; J: TRBJ1-6; CDR3: ASSVGGRTNPPLH
V: TRBV18; size: few; J: TRBJ1-5; CDR3: ASAPASNQPQH
V: TRBV18; size: NA; J: TRBJ1-1; CDR3: ASSPIRGTEAF
V: TRBV30; size: NA; J: TRBJ2-7; CDR3: AWTNTGGSYEQY
V: TRBV29-1; size: NA; J: TRBJ1-5; CDR3: SVGTGRNQPQH
V: TRBV2; size: NA; J: TRBJ2-1; CDR3: ASSEGDRVKYNEQF
V: TRBV29-1; size: NA; J: TRBJ1-2; CDR3: SVAGTNYGYT
V: TRBV6-5; size: NA; J: TRBJ2-2; CDR3: ASSPTAGELF
V: TRBV5-1; size: NA; J: TRBJ2-3; CDR3: AVRDGNTDTQY
V: TRBV6-5; size: few; J: TRBJ2-2; CDR3: ASIRLDTGELF
V: TRBV25-1; size: NA; J: TRBJ1-2; CDR3: ASSDTWASGYT
V: TRBV27; size: NA; J: TRBJ2-1; CDR3: ASSVPGQSVRKF
V: TRBV29-1; size: NA; J: TRBJ1-1; CDR3: SVGTGGVPEAF
V: TRBV19; size: few; J: TRBJ1-1; CDR3: ASSKGQLNTEAF
V: TRBV30; size: NA; J: TRBJ1-2; CDR3: AWTPGVGYGYT